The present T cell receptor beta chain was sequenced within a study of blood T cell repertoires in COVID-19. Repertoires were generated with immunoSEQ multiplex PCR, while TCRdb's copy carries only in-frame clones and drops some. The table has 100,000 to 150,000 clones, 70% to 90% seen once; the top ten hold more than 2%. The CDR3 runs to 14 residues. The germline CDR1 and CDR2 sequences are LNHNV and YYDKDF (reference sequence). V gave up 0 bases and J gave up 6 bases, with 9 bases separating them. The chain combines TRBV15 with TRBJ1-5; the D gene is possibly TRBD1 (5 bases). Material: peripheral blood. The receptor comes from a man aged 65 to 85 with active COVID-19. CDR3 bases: TGTGCCACCAGCAGAGACAGGGTGGGTCAGCCCCAGCATTTT. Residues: CATSRDRVGQPQHF.